Listed here are 2 T cell receptor beta chains from one sample, sequenced in a study of cytomegalovirus exposure and HLA in healthy donors. The PCR employed 60 Vbeta primers together with 13 Jbeta primers. Generated by immunoSEQ multiplex PCR, the TCRdb table keeps only in-frame clones and is missing some. The data hold about 110,000 clones, with approximately 82% observed a single time. The sample consisted of PBMCs. The receptors here all came from a man aged 25-45 years in good health and CMV-seropositive.

This chain uses TRBV9 with TRBJ2-7; TRBD2 matches at 9 bases. Germline CDR1 is SGDLS and CDR2 is YYNGEE. This CDR3 has 17 amino acids. V lost 4 bases, J lost 0 bases, and 11 bases stayed unmatched. CDR3 nucleotides: TGTGCCAGCAGCCCTAGCGGGACACCCGTCAGCTCCTACGAGCAGTACTTC. This codes for CASSPSGTPVSSYEQYF.

This chain links TRBV6-1 with TRBJ1-1; no clear D gene. The CDR3 covers 13 residues. The V end lost 8 bases, the J end lost 1 base, and 11 bases lay between the germline ends. Germline V gene data show CDR1 as MNHNS and CDR2 as SASEGT. The DNA for the CDR3 is TGTGCCAGCGTCGTGGGCAGGAACACTGAAGCTTTCTTT. This gives the protein CASVVGRNTEAFF.